Below, one T cell receptor (beta chain) is given with its context. The antigen is not known. Germline V gene data show CDR1 as SGHTA and CDR2 as FQGNSA. The CDR3 contains 15 residues. Trimming pared 5 bases from V and 1 base from J, leaving 12 bases between. This sample stems from a study of PD-1 blockade in classical Hodgkin lymphoma. About the study: Intravenous infusions of nivolumab 3 mg/kg reached patients every 2 weeks.

General study findings and limits: Compared with baseline, CD4+ but not CD8+ TCR diversity had risen significantly by C4D1. Patients excluded were those beginning nivolumab under 1 year after ASCT.

This table comes from immunoSEQ multiplex PCR, and its TCRdb copy is limited to in-frame clones, with some not included. Here the sample spans nearly 25,000 clones, around 84% being singletons. All patients experienced relapse after autologous stem cell transplantation, and brentuximab vedotin exposure was variable. CD4+ T cells were purified from thawed PBMCs by magnetic negative selection. The chain combines TRBV7-2 with TRBJ1-5; D uncertain. This TCR derives from a human donor with classical Hodgkin lymphoma. Here the sequenced sample was CD4+ T cells from blood, taken at baseline. Here the CDR3 DNA reads TGTGCCAGCAGCCCCCTTCGCGGAAGCAATCAGCCCCAGCATTTT. Translated, it gives CASSPLRGSNQPQHF.